This T cell receptor (beta chain) was captured in a study of cytomegalovirus exposure and HLA in healthy donors. Study results and caveats: A prior analysis recorded that most TCR beta V segments were productive about 87% or about 30% of the time. The number of N-insertions in an Asian-associated ancestry cluster was reportedly below the roughly 670-donor mean in a later analysis. Common viral pathogens seemed to be connected with several of the most significant clusters, according to a later analysis.

In this sample, this clone turned up once. Its antigen is unknown. Primers included in the PCR were 60 Vbeta and 13 Jbeta primers. Some clones are missing from TCRdb's copy, which holds only in-frame ones; the method was immunoSEQ multiplex PCR. The sample holds some 190,000 clones, 65% to 85% seen once. This sequence was found in a girl aged 10-17 years in good health and CMV-seropositive. Sequenced input: PBMCs.

CDR3 amino acids: CASSLTGTGAGREQYF. CDR3 in DNA: TGTGCCAGCAGCTTAACGGGGACAGGGGCTGGTCGTGAGCAGTACTTC. The gene calls are TRBV7-3 and TRBJ2-7, with TRBD1 matching 10 bases. Trimming cost V 0 bases and J 7 bases; bases outside gene matches: 9. In germline, CDR1 is SGHTA, CDR2 FQGTGA. This CDR3 comprises 16 residues.